These T cell receptor beta chains were read from a single sample in a study of CD8 T cells in Susac syndrome. Each CDR3 protein is one row after TCRdb ran MiXCR on the immunoSEQ multiplex PCR reads. The data contain about 120,000 distinct CDR3 sequences, around 94% of them singletons. Input material: CD8+ T cells from PBMCs. The receptors originated from a human donor with Susac syndrome. Each CDR3 is given with its conserved first and last residue. A D gene is named only where the DNA matches it firmly. Clone size is not always given. Where it is, it says once, few, many or a class for expanded clones.

>TRBD2|-|TRBJ2-7|TRBV29-1
CSVERGDYEQYF
TGCAGCGTGGAGCGGGGGGATTACGAGCAGTACTTC
>TRBD1|-|TRBJ2-7|TRBV27
CASSPGQKVYEQYF
TGTGCCAGCAGTCCGGGACAGAAAGTCTACGAGCAGTACTTC
>-|-|TRBJ1-1|TRBV29-1
CSVGHPEAFF
TGCAGCGTTGGACACCCTGAAGCTTTCTTT
>TRBD1|-|TRBJ2-7|TRBV29-1
CSVEGGQGPGYEQYF
TGCAGCGTTGAAGGTGGACAGGGCCCAGGCTACGAGCAGTACTTC
>-|-|TRBJ1-2|TRBV9
CASSSWQVDYGYTF
TGTGCCAGCTCATCTTGGCAGGTAGACTATGGCTACACCTTC
>-|-|TRBJ2-5|TRBV5-6
CASSPPGAQETQYF
TGTGCCAGCAGCCCCCCGGGAGCCCAAGAGACCCAGTACTTC
>TRBD1|-|TRBJ1-2|TRBV20-1
CSAAGTGPVNYGYTF
TGCAGTGCTGCCGGGACAGGACCCGTTAACTATGGCTACACCTTC
>TRBD1|-|TRBJ2-7|TRBV5-4
CASSMGTVYEQYF
TGTGCCAGCAGCATGGGGACAGTCTACGAGCAGTACTTC
>-|-|TRBJ1-2|TRBV29-1
CSVEAEPAYGYTF
TGCAGCGTTGAGGCGGAGCCCGCCTATGGCTACACCTTC
>TRBD1|-|TRBJ2-3|TRBV2
CASQGQGIDTQYF
TGTGCCAGCCAGGGACAGGGGATAGATACGCAGTATTTT
>-|-|TRBJ2-7|TRBV7-8
CASSKGPYEQYF
TGTGCCAGCAGCAAAGGACCTTACGAGCAGTACTTC
>-|-|TRBJ2-1|TRBV6-5
CASSYSSWNEQFF
TGTGCCAGCAGTTACTCGAGTTGGAATGAGCAGTTCTTC
>-|once|TRBJ2-3|TRBV7-2
CASSLADGLVAQYF
TGTGCCAGCAGCTTAGCGGACGGACTCGTTGCGCAGTATTTT
>TRBD2|-|TRBJ2-4|TRBV27
CASSPPVVSGGKNIQYF
TGTGCCAGCAGTCCGCCAGTGGTGTCGGGGGGCAAAAACATTCAGTACTTC
>-|-|TRBJ1-5|TRBV7-2
CASSLVLTDNQPQHF
TGTGCCAGCAGCTTAGTACTGACTGACAATCAGCCCCAGCATTTT
>-|-|TRBJ1-2|TRBV29-1
CSVDGAQDYGYTF
TGCAGCGTTGATGGGGCACAGGACTATGGCTACACCTTC
>TRBD1|-|TRBJ2-5|TRBV11-2
CASNQALARQGRETQYF
TGTGCCAGCAATCAAGCCCTGGCCCGACAGGGGAGAGAGACCCAGTACTTC
>-|-|TRBJ2-5|TRBV12-3/TRBV12-4
CASSPGSEAQYF
TGTGCCAGCAGCCCTGGTTCGGAGGCCCAGTACTTC
>-|-|TRBJ1-2|TRBV4-2
CASSIPLGLRGYTF
TGTGCCAGCAGCATTCCTTTGGGGCTTCGTGGCTACACCTTC
>-|once|TRBJ2-7|TRBV7-2
CASSLALILYEQYF
TGTGCCAGCAGCTTAGCGCTAATCCTCTACGAGCAGTACTTC
>-|-|TRBJ2-7|TRBV12-5
CASGLVGTSYEQYF
TGTGCTAGTGGTTTGGTGGGAACTAGCTACGAGCAGTACTTC
>-|-|TRBJ1-6|TRBV15
CATTSGFNSPLHF
TGTGCCACCACCTCAGGATTCAATTCACCCCTCCACTTT
>-|-|TRBJ2-1|TRBV12-3/TRBV12-4
CASGGLEQFF
TGTGCCAGCGGGGGGTTGGAGCAGTTCTTC
>TRBD2|-|TRBJ2-1|TRBV12-3/TRBV12-4
CASRGSSGGANEQFF
TGTGCCAGCAGAGGGTCGAGCGGGGGGGCCAATGAGCAGTTCTTC
>TRBD2|-|TRBJ2-5|TRBV30
CAWSVLGEGQETQYF
TGTGCCTGGAGTGTACTCGGGGAGGGTCAAGAGACCCAGTACTTC
>-|once|TRBJ1-2|TRBV21-1
CASTRTGRYGYTF
TGTGCCAGCACCCGGACAGGCAGATATGGCTACACCTTC
>-|once|TRBJ1-5|TRBV12-3/TRBV12-4
CASSFREGLAQPQHF
TGTGCCAGCAGTTTTAGGGAGGGGCTCGCTCAGCCCCAGCATTTT
>TRBD2|-|TRBJ2-5|TRBV7-6
CASSPRLAGEQETQYF
TGTGCCAGCAGCCCCCGACTAGCGGGGGAACAAGAGACCCAGTACTTC
>-|-|TRBJ2-7|TRBV6-5
CASSSGTTYEQYF
TGTGCCAGCAGTTCCGGGACAACCTACGAGCAGTACTTC
>-|once|TRBJ2-5|TRBV6-5
CASNRELADQETQYF
TGTGCCAGCAACAGAGAGTTGGCGGACCAAGAGACCCAGTACTTC
>-|-|TRBJ1-1|TRBV12-3/TRBV12-4
CASSPSRGEAFF
TGTGCCAGCAGTCCCAGTCGGGGTGAAGCTTTCTTT
>-|-|TRBJ2-7|TRBV4-3
CASSQWTASYEQYF
TGCGCCAGCAGCCAGTGGACAGCCTCCTACGAGCAGTACTTC
>-|-|TRBJ2-1|TRBV6-2/TRBV6-3
CASSSWDGDEQFF
TGTGCCAGCAGCAGTTGGGACGGCGATGAGCAGTTCTTC
>-|-|TRBJ2-3|TRBV20-1
CSARFRRGTDTQYF
TGCAGTGCTAGATTTCGGCGGGGCACAGATACGCAGTATTTT
>-|-|TRBJ2-3|TRBV30
CAWTPRVISTDTQYF
TGTGCCTGGACCCCAAGAGTGATTAGCACAGATACGCAGTATTTT
>-|-|TRBJ2-1|TRBV27
CASSLGGTLQFF
TGTGCCAGCAGTTTAGGGGGGACGTTGCAGTTCTTC
>TRBD1|-|TRBJ2-7|TRBV30
CAWGRGTGTYEQYF
TGTGCCTGGGGGCGCGGGACAGGGACCTACGAGCAGTACTTC
>TRBD1|few|TRBJ2-7|TRBV4-2
CASSPRDSTYEQYF
TGTGCCAGCAGCCCCCGGGACAGTACCTACGAGCAGTACTTC
>TRBD1|-|TRBJ1-5|TRBV27
CASRTGGSNQPQHF
TGTGCCAGCAGGACAGGGGGCAGCAATCAGCCCCAGCATTTT
>-|-|TRBJ2-1|TRBV5-1
CASSLGDQPLDEQFF
TGCGCCAGCAGCTTGGGGGACCAACCTTTGGATGAGCAGTTCTTC
>-|-|TRBJ2-2|TRBV12-3/TRBV12-4
CASRPPAANTGELFF
TGTGCCAGCAGGCCGCCCGCGGCAAACACCGGGGAGCTGTTTTTT
>TRBD1|-|TRBJ1-4|TRBV7-8
CASSRGDREDEKLFF
TGTGCCAGCAGCCGGGGCGACAGGGAAGACGAAAAACTGTTTTTT
>-|-|TRBJ2-7|TRBV30
CACASTYEQYF
TGTGCCTGTGCTTCTACCTACGAGCAGTACTTC
>-|-|TRBJ1-5|TRBV5-6
CASSSRGGGLQPQHF
TGTGCCAGCAGCTCCCGGGGCGGGGGGCTTCAGCCCCAGCATTTT
>-|-|TRBJ1-6|TRBV14
CASSQGVDGRNSPLHF
TGTGCCAGCAGCCAAGGGGTCGATGGGAGGAATTCACCCCTCCACTTT